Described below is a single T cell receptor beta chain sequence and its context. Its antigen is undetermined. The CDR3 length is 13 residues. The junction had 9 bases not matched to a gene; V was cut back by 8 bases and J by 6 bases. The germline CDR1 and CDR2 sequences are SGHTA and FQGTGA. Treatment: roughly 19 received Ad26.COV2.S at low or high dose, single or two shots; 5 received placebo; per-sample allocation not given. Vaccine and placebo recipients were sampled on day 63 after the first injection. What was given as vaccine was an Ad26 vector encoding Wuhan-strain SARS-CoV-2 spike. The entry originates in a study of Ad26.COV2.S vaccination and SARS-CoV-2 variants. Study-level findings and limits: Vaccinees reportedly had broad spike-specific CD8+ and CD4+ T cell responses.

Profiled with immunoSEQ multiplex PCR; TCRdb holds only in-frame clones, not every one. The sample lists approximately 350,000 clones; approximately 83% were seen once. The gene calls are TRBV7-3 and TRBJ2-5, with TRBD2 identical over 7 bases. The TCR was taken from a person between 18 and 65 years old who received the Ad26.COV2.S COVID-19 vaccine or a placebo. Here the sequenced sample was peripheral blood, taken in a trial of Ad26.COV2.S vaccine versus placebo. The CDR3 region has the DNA TGTGCCAGCGCCCTAGCGGAGGGGAAGACCCAGTACTTC. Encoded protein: CASALAEGKTQYF. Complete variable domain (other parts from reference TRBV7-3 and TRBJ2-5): GAGVSQTPSNKVTEKGKYVELRCDPISGHTALYWYRQSLGQGPEFLIYFQGTGAADDSGLPNDRFFAVRPEGSVSTLKIQRTERGDSAVYLCASALAEGKTQYFGPGTRLLVL.